This T cell receptor (beta chain) emerged from a study of blood T cell repertoires in COVID-19 (dated by TCRdb to about 2020). Regarding the study in general: Samples covering the acute and convalescent phases of COVID-19 were provided by collaborators in the United States, Italy and Spain. The prospective study material was composed of cDNA or gDNA derived from T cells, B-cell-depleted T cells, or PBMCs. Samples came from the ongoing ImmuneRACE study (first 160 participants) plus 1,254 subjects from 6 global collaborators. Subjects who had been exposed to COVID-19, were actively infected with it, or had recovered from it provided the deeply sampled blood TCRbeta repertoires that made up the dataset. Where available, HLA class I and class II types were obtained from metadata supplied by the sample provider rather than from assay-based typing. Sample metadata almost always included a de-identified subject ID, COVID-19 status, age in years and sex. A freely available public database, intended as a resource for researchers studying the immune response to SARS-CoV-2, is where the repertoires were released. Results and caveats for the whole study, not just this receptor: The quantity of clinical and demographic metadata differed by source and by participant and was supplied without curation.

At one collaborating source in Seattle, patients were enrolled during active infection and were followed longitudinally through the course of disease. Collaborating institutions collected whole blood in K2EDTA tubes following their own protocols. For TCRbeta analysis, collaborators shipped samples as frozen whole blood, isolated PBMCs, or DNA extracted from either of those sample types. Remarks on this clone: This clone's antigen is unknown. Base qualities are not recorded, but no much larger clone differs from it by a single base.

TCRbeta CDR3 regions were amplified from genomic DNA using the immunoSEQ Assay, a bias-controlled multiplex PCR. On the authors' methods: Nucleated cell counts per sample were estimated from amplification of reference gene primers within the assay. To quantify the absolute abundance of each unique TCRbeta CDR3 rearrangement, sequence reads were collapsed and filtered. Productive Simpson clonality was computed per sample as the square root of Simpson's diversity index over productive rearrangements. The immuneACCESS repertoire file appears here via TCRdb, limited to in-frame rearrangements. These files lack a portion of the clones; in checked studies, under half of the deficit traces to unresolved V genes, and the cause of the others is not known. V, J and clone size reflect that table, while D and trimming were determined from the DNA. The sample table contains 200,000 to 300,000 clones; only one count was recorded for approximately 92% of them. The ten largest make up approximately 2.6% of the sample.

The sample comprised peripheral blood. The origin of this receptor is a person aged 18 to 35 with COVID-19, enrolled during active disease.

CDR3 reads: CASSLLGGPDTQYF. At the DNA level, the sequence is TGTGCCAGCAGTTTGTTGGGAGGCCCAGATACGCAGTATTTT. The V and J genes are TRBV6-2 or TRBV6-3 and TRBJ2-3; TRBD2 could be the D gene, as 6 bases match. V and J lose 4 bases and 4 bases, and a span of 12 bases separates them. The CDR3 goes from the cysteine to the phenylalanine over 14 residues. Left in the record is the CDR3 DNA by itself, 42 bases read in frame from the first base. CDR1 and CDR2 were assigned from the germline V gene as MNHEY and SVGEGT.